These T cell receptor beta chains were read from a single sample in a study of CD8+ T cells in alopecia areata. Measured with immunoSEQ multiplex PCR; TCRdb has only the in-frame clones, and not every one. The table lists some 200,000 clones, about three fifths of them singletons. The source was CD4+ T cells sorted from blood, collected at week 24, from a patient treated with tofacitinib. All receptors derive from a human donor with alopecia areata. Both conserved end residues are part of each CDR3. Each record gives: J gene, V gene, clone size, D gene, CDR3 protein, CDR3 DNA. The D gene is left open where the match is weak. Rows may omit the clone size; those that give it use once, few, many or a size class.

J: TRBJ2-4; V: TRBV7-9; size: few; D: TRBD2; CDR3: CASRGPVEAGGGNIQYF; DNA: TGTGCCAGCAGGGGCCCAGTGGAAGCGGGAGGGGGAAACATTCAGTACTTC
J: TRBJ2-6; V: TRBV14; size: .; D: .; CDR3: CASTRTGANVLTF; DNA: TGTGCCAGCACTAGAACTGGGGCCAACGTCCTGACTTTC
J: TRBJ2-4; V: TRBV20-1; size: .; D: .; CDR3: CSARAPDIQYF; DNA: TGCAGTGCTAGAGCCCCTGACATTCAGTACTTC
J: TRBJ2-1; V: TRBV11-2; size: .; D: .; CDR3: CASSLEGGRVSYNEQFF; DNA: TGTGCCAGCAGCTTAGAGGGGGGGCGGGTTTCCTACAATGAGCAGTTCTTC
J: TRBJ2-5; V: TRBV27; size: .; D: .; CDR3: CASRAQRGLRETQYF; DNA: TGTGCCAGCAGGGCCCAACGGGGGTTGAGGGAGACCCAGTACTTC
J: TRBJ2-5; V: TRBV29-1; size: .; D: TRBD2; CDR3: CSVSGGVSETQYF; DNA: TGCAGCGTTAGCGGGGGGGTTTCAGAGACCCAGTACTTC
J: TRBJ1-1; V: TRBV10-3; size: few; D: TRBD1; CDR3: CAIREPGQAGTEAFF; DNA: TGTGCCATCAGAGAACCGGGACAGGCCGGGACTGAAGCTTTCTTT
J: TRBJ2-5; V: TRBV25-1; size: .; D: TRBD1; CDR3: CASSVSGTGPLQETQYF; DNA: TGTGCCAGCAGTGTTTCCGGGACAGGTCCCCTCCAAGAGACCCAGTACTTC
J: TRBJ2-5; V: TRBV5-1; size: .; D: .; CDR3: CASSFLAGLQETQYF; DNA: TGCGCCAGCAGCTTCCTTGCAGGCCTCCAAGAGACCCAGTACTTC
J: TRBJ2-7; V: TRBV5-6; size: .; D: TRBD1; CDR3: CAGGQGGNSYEQYF; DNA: TGTGCCGGTGGACAGGGGGGAAACTCCTACGAGCAGTACTTC
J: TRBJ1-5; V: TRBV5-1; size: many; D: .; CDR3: CASSEGPGQPQHF; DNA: TGCGCCAGCAGCGAGGGACCCGGCCAGCCCCAGCATTTT
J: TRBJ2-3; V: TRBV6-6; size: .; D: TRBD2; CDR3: CASRLAGGLDTQYF; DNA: TGTGCCAGCAGGCTAGCGGGGGGGCTAGATACGCAGTATTTT
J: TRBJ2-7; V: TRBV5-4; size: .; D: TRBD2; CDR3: CASSLGGLAGGVYEQYF; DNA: TGTGCCAGCAGCTTGGGCGGACTAGCGGGAGGAGTCTACGAGCAGTACTTC
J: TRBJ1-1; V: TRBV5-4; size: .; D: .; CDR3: CASSLVAGNTEAFF; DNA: TGTGCCAGCAGCTTGGTTGCGGGGAACACTGAAGCTTTCTTT
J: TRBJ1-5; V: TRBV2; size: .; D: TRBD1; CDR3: CASSETGTGDQPQHF; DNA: TGTGCCAGCAGTGAAACCGGGACAGGGGACCAGCCCCAGCATTTT
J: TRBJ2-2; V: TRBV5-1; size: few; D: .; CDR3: CASASEIANTGELFF; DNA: TGCGCCAGCGCAAGCGAGATCGCGAACACCGGGGAGCTGTTTTTT
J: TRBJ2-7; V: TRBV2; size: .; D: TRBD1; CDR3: CASSKAGTGAYEQYF; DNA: TGTGCCAGCAGTAAAGCCGGGACAGGGGCGTACGAGCAGTACTTC
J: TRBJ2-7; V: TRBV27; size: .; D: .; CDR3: CASSLLASISYEQYF; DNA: TGTGCCAGCAGTTTGTTAGCGTCTATCTCCTACGAGCAGTACTTC
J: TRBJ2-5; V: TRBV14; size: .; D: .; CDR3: CASSQAGTWGTQYF; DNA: TGTGCCAGCAGCCAAGCCGGGACATGGGGGACCCAGTACTTC
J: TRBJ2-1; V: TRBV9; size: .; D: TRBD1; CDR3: CASSVNSGGTGGSIF; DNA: TGTGCCAGCAGCGTCAATAGCGGCGGGACAGGGGGCAGTATCTTC
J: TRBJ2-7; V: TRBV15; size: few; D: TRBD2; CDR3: CATSRDSPTSGAYEQYF; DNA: TGTGCCACCAGCAGAGATTCCCCTACTAGCGGGGCCTACGAGCAGTACTTC
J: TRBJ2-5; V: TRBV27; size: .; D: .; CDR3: CASSFQETQYF; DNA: TGTGCCAGCAGTTTCCAAGAGACCCAGTACTTC
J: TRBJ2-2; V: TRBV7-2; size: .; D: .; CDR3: CASSLVFLATTGELFF; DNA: TGTGCCAGCAGCTTAGTTTTCCTAGCGACCACCGGGGAGCTGTTTTTT
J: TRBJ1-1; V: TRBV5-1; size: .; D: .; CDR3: CASSSPLAPNTEAFF; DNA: TGCGCCAGCAGCTCCCCGCTCGCTCCGAACACTGAAGCTTTCTTT